Each of the 28 T cell receptor beta chains below was sequenced from the same sample in a study of glioma-infiltrating T cells after dendritic cell vaccination. Sequencing used immunoSEQ multiplex PCR; TCRdb keeps in-frame clones, though not all of them. The table lists tens of thousands of clones, 85% to 90% of them singletons. The specimen was blood, collected before dendritic cell vaccination. Receptors were obtained from a human donor with glioblastoma.

This chain connects TRBV18 to TRBJ1-2; 7 bases align to TRBD1. The CDR3 has 14 residues. V shed 3 bases, J shed 4 bases, and the junction held 5 bases outside the gene matches. The V gene's germline CDR1 is KGHSH and CDR2 LQKENI. The CDR3: CASSPGTDLYGYTF. The CDR3 nucleotides are TGTGCCAGCTCACCTGGGACAGACCTCTATGGCTACACCTTC.

This chain connects TRBV7-3 to TRBJ1-4; no firm D call. V was clipped by 3 bases and J by 6 bases, with 11 bases between them. CDR1 is SGHTA, CDR2 FQGTGA, per germline. The CDR3 has 14 amino acids. Here the CDR3 DNA reads TGTGCCAGCAGCTTCCCACAGTTTGATGAAAAACTGTTTTTT. The encoded protein is CASSFPQFDEKLFF.

The chain has TRBV19 and TRBJ2-2, with 8 bases identical to TRBD1. J gave up 4 bases and V 4 bases, and 5 bases lay outside the gene matches. Germline CDR1 LNHDA, CDR2 SQIVND (reference sequence). There are 15 residues in the CDR3. The DNA for the CDR3 is TGTGCCAGTAGTACGGGAACAGGGGGCACCGGGGAGCTGTTTTTT. Its translation: CASSTGTGGTGELFF.

J is TRBJ1-2 and V is TRBV28; no definite D call. The CDR3 covers 11 residues. The germline gives CDR1 MDHEN, CDR2 SYDVKM. V lost 1 base to trimming and J lost 10 bases, with 7 bases between them. CDR3 coding DNA: TGTGCCAGCAGTTTATTCGGTGACTACACCTTC. Its protein is CASSLFGDYTF.

A note on this clone: A much larger clone differs by one base, so this may be a read error. This chain links TRBV5-4 with TRBJ1-1; the match to TRBD1 covers 7 bases. This CDR3 spans 15 amino acids. Germline CDR1 and CDR2: SGHNT and YYREEE (reference sequence). J gave up 0 bases and V 3 bases, and 5 bases lay outside the gene matches. CDR3 DNA: TGTGCCAGCAGCTCTCCGGGACAGATGAACACTGAAGCTTTCTTT. It codes for CASSSPGQMNTEAFF. The variable domain in full, with the rest retrieved from reference TRBV5-4 and TRBJ1-1, is ETGVTQSPTHLIKTRGQQVTLRCSSQSGHNTVSWYQQALGQGPQFIFQYYREEENGRGNFPPRFSGLQFPNYSSELNVNALELDDSALYLCASSSPGQMNTEAFFGQGTRLTVV.

This sequence joins TRBV6-1 and TRBJ1-1; the match to TRBD1 covers 8 bases. CDR3 length: 15 residues. The V gene end was trimmed by 7 bases and the J gene end by 4 bases; junction bases not matched to a gene: 11. Germline-derived CDR1 and CDR2 are MNHNS and SASEGT. CDR3 sequence: CASKSGGGPGTEAFF. CDR3 DNA: TGTGCCAGCAAGTCAGGGGGCGGGCCGGGCACTGAAGCTTTCTTT.

V usage is TRBV6-1 and J usage is TRBJ1-4; 8 bases agree with TRBD1. This CDR3 contains 15 residues. The germline V gene encodes CDR1 MNHNS and CDR2 SASEGT. Trimming removed 9 bases from V and 8 bases from J; junction bases left unmatched: 14. CDR3 residues: CASTPGAGGEEKLFF. The CDR3 DNA follows: TGTGCCAGTACTCCTGGGGCAGGGGGCGAGGAAAAACTGTTTTTT.

This clone appeared a few times. One end of the junction fails to match germline, which may point to a read error. Distinct nucleotide sequences in the sample also encode this CDR3. The chain carries TRBV7-3 and TRBJ1-6, with D tentatively TRBD1 (6 bases). The CDR3 length is 15 residues. Germline V lookup: CDR1 SGHTA, CDR2 FQGTGA. The CDR3 nucleotides read TGTGCCAGCAGCCCGTTCGGGGGGCAAAATTCCCCCCTCCACTTT. Translation gives CASSPFGGQNSPLHF.

This clone came up once. This rearrangement joins TRBV30 to TRBJ1-1; D may be TRBD1 (5 bases). The V gene lost 5 bases and the J gene lost 6 bases, with 19 bases spanning the gap. Germline values: CDR1 GTSNPN, CDR2 SVGIG (reference sequence). This CDR3 is 14 amino acids long. CDR3 bases: TGTGCCTGGGCACCGGGCCCCGGAGGGGCTGAAGCTTTCTTT. This encodes CAWAPGPGGAEAFF. Filled out from reference TRBV30 and TRBJ1-1, the complete variable domain reads SQTIHQWPATLVQPVGSPLSLECTVEGTSNPNLYWYRQAAGRGLQLLFYSVGIGQISSEVPQNLSASRPQDRQFILSSKKLLLSDSGFYLCAWAPGPGGAEAFFGQGTRLTVV.

The rearrangement links TRBV6-1 to TRBJ2-5; TRBD1 is a possible D gene (5 bases). The CDR3 length is 14 residues. Germline lookup yields CDR1 MNHNS and CDR2 SASEGT. Between the trimmed V and J ends, which lost 2 bases and 4 bases, there was a span of 11 bases. As DNA, the CDR3 is TGTGCCAGCAGTGAACAGGGTACGGGAGAGACCCAGTACTTC. This gives the protein CASSEQGTGETQYF.

V is TRBV6-1 and J is TRBJ1-6, with D unresolved. CDR1 is MNHNS and CDR2 is SASEGT in the germline V gene. The CDR3 runs 12 residues. This chain's CDR3 is CAIRQANSPLHF. The DNA for the CDR3 is TGTGCAATTAGGCAGGCCAATTCACCCCTCCACTTT.

The chain recombines TRBV30 with TRBJ2-1, with 8 bases fitting TRBD2. Trimming removed 1 base from V and 6 bases from J; junction bases left unmatched: 5. Germline V gene lookup returns CDR1 GTSNPN and CDR2 SVGIG (reference sequence). There are 14 residues in the CDR3. In DNA, the CDR3 is TGTGCCTGGAGTGGGGGGAGCGGGAGCAATGAGCAGTTCTTC. Translation: CAWSGGSGSNEQFF. The full variable domain, completed using reference TRBV30 and TRBJ2-1, is SQTIHQWPATLVQPVGSPLSLECTVEGTSNPNLYWYRQAAGRGLQLLFYSVGIGQISSEVPQNLSASRPQDRQFILSSKKLLLSDSGFYLCAWSGGSGSNEQFFGPGTRLTVL.

The chain joins TRBV6-1 to TRBJ2-7, with D possibly TRBD2 on 5 matching bases. Trimming stripped 1 base from V and 3 bases from J, with 19 bases between. This CDR3 is built from 17 residues. The germline CDR1 and CDR2 sequences are MNHNS and SASEGT. For the CDR3, the DNA is TGTGCCAGCAGTGAAGTAAGTGGGTCCTTTGGACTCTACGAGCAGTACTTC. This translates into CASSEVSGSFGLYEQYF.

The rearrangement joins TRBV4-2 to TRBJ2-1, with 8 bases lining up with TRBD2. Unmatched junction bases numbered 5, after V lost 0 bases and J lost 4 bases. There are 16 residues in the CDR3. In germline, CDR1 is LGHNA, CDR2 YNFKEQ. The CDR3 loop reads CASSQDRGGAYNEQFF. The CDR3 DNA is TGTGCCAGCAGCCAAGATCGGGGGGGGGCGTACAATGAGCAGTTCTTC.

The chain combines TRBV7-3 with TRBJ1-3, with D possibly being TRBD1 (5 bases). V lost 0 bases and J 3 bases, leaving 9 bases between the germline ends. Germline values: CDR1 SGHTA, CDR2 FQGTGA. This CDR3 spans 15 amino acids. The chain's CDR3 is CASSLTATGGNTIYF. CDR3 DNA sequence: TGTGCCAGCAGCTTAACGGCTACAGGTGGAAACACCATATATTTT.

V gene TRBV30 combines with J gene TRBJ1-6, with 12 bases that match TRBD1. The CDR3 has 14 amino acids. Trimming removed 5 bases from V and 9 bases from J; junction bases left unmatched: 5. In germline, CDR1 is GTSNPN, CDR2 SVGIG (reference sequence). CDR3 DNA sequence: TGTGCCTGGGGGGGACAGGGGGCTTCTTCACCCCTCCACTTT. Protein: CAWGGQGASSPLHF. The whole variable domain, remainder taken from reference TRBV30 and TRBJ1-6, is SQTIHQWPATLVQPVGSPLSLECTVEGTSNPNLYWYRQAAGRGLQLLFYSVGIGQISSEVPQNLSASRPQDRQFILSSKKLLLSDSGFYLCAWGGQGASSPLHFGNGTRLTVT.

The genes are TRBV4-2 and TRBJ1-2, with D unresolved. Germline CDR1 reads LGHNA; CDR2 reads YNFKEQ. V lost 3 bases, J lost 7 bases, and 9 bases lay in between. The CDR3 is 12 residues long. The CDR3 region has the DNA TGTGCCAGCAGCCAGGGAGAGGCTGGCTACACCTTC. Amino acids: CASSQGEAGYTF.

The genes are TRBV7-6 and TRBJ2-3, with D possibly being TRBD2 (5 bases). The germline V and J ends were trimmed by 1 base and 1 base, with 6 bases remaining between them. The CDR3 has 14 amino acids. Germline CDR1 is SGHVS and CDR2 is FNYEAQ. The CDR3 region is CASSLGTGTDTQYF. The CDR3 nucleotides are TGTGCCAGCAGCTTAGGGACTGGCACAGATACGCAGTATTTT.

The V and J genes are TRBV2 and TRBJ2-3; TRBD2 aligns across 10 bases. The length of the CDR3 is 15 residues. Per germline, CDR1 SNHLY and CDR2 FYNNEI. Germline trimming cut 4 bases from V and 5 bases from J; bases unmatched to any gene: 6. The CDR3 bases are TGTGCCAGCAGTGCCAGCGGGGGGGTGATAGATACGCAGTATTTT. Translation: CASSASGGVIDTQYF.

The rearrangement uses TRBV5-8 and TRBJ1-2; unclear D gene. The CDR3 consists of 13 residues. Trimming cost V 4 bases and J 3 bases, with 10 bases left between them. From germline, CDR1 is SGHTS and CDR2 YDEGEE. CDR3 amino acids: CASSTTGDYGYTF. In nucleotides, the CDR3 is TGTGCCAGCAGCACGACCGGGGACTATGGCTACACCTTC.

The chain employs TRBV7-6 and TRBJ2-3; D is uncertain. Germline V gene data show CDR1 as SGHVS and CDR2 as FNYEAQ. With 5 bases removed from V and 2 bases from J, the gap between germline ends came to 5 bases. The CDR3 extends over 12 amino acids. The CDR3 protein is CASSQNTDTQYF. The CDR3 DNA follows: TGTGCCAGCAGCCAAAACACAGATACGCAGTATTTT.

The J gene is TRBJ1-3, the V gene TRBV19; D unresolved. This CDR3 is 16 amino acids long. V was cut by 6 bases and J by 1 base, with 16 bases left in between. In germline, CDR1 is LNHDA, CDR2 SQIVND (reference sequence). CDR3 in amino acids: CASSPLLGVSGNTIYF. The CDR3 region has the DNA TGTGCCAGTAGCCCCCTTCTGGGAGTGTCTGGAAACACCATATATTTT. Drawing the rest from reference TRBV19 and TRBJ1-3, the complete variable domain is DGGITQSPKYLFRKEGQNVTLSCEQNLNHDAMYWYRQDPGQGLRLIYYSQIVNDFQKGDIAEGYSVSREKKESFPLTVTSAQKNPTAFYLCASSPLLGVSGNTIYFGEGSWLTVV.

The chain combines TRBV4-1 with TRBJ1-3; D unresolved. Between the trimmed V and J ends, which lost 1 base and 0 bases, there was a span of 7 bases. Germline V gene data show CDR1 as MGHRA and CDR2 as YSYEKL. The CDR3 runs to 15 residues. The CDR3 loop is CASSQGAISGNTIYF. As DNA, the CDR3 is TGCGCCAGCAGCCAAGGGGCGATCTCTGGAAACACCATATATTTT.

This clone occurred once. The V and J genes are TRBV7-9 and TRBJ2-1; D is uncertain. The CDR3 covers 13 residues. CDR1 is SEHNR, CDR2 FQNEAQ, per germline (reference sequence). V lost 5 bases and J 4 bases, leaving 9 bases between the germline ends. CDR3 amino acids: CASSRSAYNEQFF. The CDR3 region has the DNA TGTGCCAGCAGCCGAAGCGCGTACAATGAGCAGTTCTTC.

This chain joins TRBV4-1 and TRBJ2-7; 9 nucleotides align to TRBD1. Germline lookup yields CDR1 MGHRA and CDR2 YSYEKL. V trimming: 1 base; J trimming: 2 bases; junction bases outside the gene matches: 0. The CDR3 is 14 residues long. The CDR3 nucleotides read TGCGCCAGCAGCCAAGGACAGGGGGCCTACGAGCAGTACTTC. This translates into CASSQGQGAYEQYF.

This rearrangement joins TRBV4-1 to TRBJ2-3; 7 nucleotides match TRBD2. V trimming: 5 bases; J trimming: 4 bases; junction bases outside the gene matches: 9. In germline, CDR1 is MGHRA, CDR2 YSYEKL. CDR3 length equals 15 residues. Here the CDR3 DNA reads TGCGCCAGCAGCTCGGGGGGACCCAGAGCAGATACGCAGTATTTT. It codes for CASSSGGPRADTQYF.

The chain uses TRBV5-6 and TRBJ1-2; D possibly corresponds to TRBD1 (5 bases). Germline CDR1 is SGHDT and CDR2 is YYEEEE. The germline V and J ends were trimmed by 5 bases and 4 bases, with 15 bases remaining between them. This CDR3 is 14 amino acids long. The CDR3, as DNA: TGTGCCAGCAGGACTCGGGGGTCTGGCTATGGCTACACCTTC. Amino acids: CASRTRGSGYGYTF.

This clone was seen once. The chain has TRBV27 and TRBJ2-1; 11 bases map to TRBD1. Germline CDR1 reads MNHEY; CDR2 reads SMNVEV (reference sequence). This CDR3 contains 15 residues. Unmatched junction bases numbered 1, after V lost 0 bases and J lost 6 bases. The CDR3 loop is CASSLSGTGGNEQFF. The CDR3 nucleotides read TGTGCCAGCAGTTTATCGGGGACAGGGGGCAATGAGCAGTTCTTC.